The 7 T cell receptor beta chains presented below share a single source sample, sequenced in a study of regulatory T cells in long-lasting Graves disease. Arm-PCR of CDR3 regions and iRepertoire HTBI primers were the basis on which TCR beta libraries were built. TCRdb independently ran MiXCR on the multiplex PCR reads; one entry per CDR3 protein. The table has 400,000 or so distinct CDR3 sequences, about a quarter seen once; the top ten hold roughly 30%. Described time point: persistent/refractory GD, antithyroid drugs over 5 years with positive TRAb. Following extraction of RNA from PBMCs, that RNA was used to make the TCR library. Sequences were derived from peripheral blood mononuclear cells (PBMCs), sampled when the disease was refractory, from a patient treated with antithyroid drugs. The receptors derive from a female donor with Graves disease.

This clonotype has more than one count but fewer than ten. The chain employs TRBV7-3 and TRBJ2-7, with 9 bases matching TRBD2. The CDR3 totals 14 residues. V was pared by 5 bases and J by 6 bases, with 8 bases of the junction left unmatched. Germline V gives CDR1 SGHTA, CDR2 FQGTGA. CDR3 DNA: TGTGCCAGCAGCCCCAATAGCGGGAGCCTCGAGCAGTACTTC. It specifies CASSPNSGSLEQYF. Drawing the rest from reference TRBV7-3 and TRBJ2-7, the complete variable domain is GAGVSQTPSNKVTEKGKYVELRCDPISGHTALYWYRQSLGQGPEFLIYFQGTGAADDSGLPNDRFFAVRPEGSVSTLKIQRTERGDSAVYLCASSPNSGSLEQYFGPGTRLTVT.

V and J are TRBV20-1 and TRBJ2-7; D uncertain. Germline V gene sequence: CDR1 DFQATT, CDR2 SNEGSKA (reference sequence). The CDR3 runs to 14 residues. V was pared by 0 bases and J by 0 bases, with 9 bases between. The DNA of the CDR3 is TGCAGTGCTAGAGATTTGCGGATCTCCTACGAGCAGTACTTC. Its protein product is CSARDLRISYEQYF.

In the case of this clonotype: This may stem from a read error, because a much larger clone lies one nucleotide away. V usage is TRBV13 and J usage is TRBJ1-4; a weak D match, TRBD1 (5 bases). This CDR3 contains 14 residues. Germline V lookup: CDR1 PRHDT, CDR2 FYEKMQ (reference sequence). CDR3 coding DNA: TGTACCAGCAGCCGGGGACCATCAGGGGAAAAACTGTTTTTT. Its protein product is CTSSRGPSGEKLFF.

This sequence joins TRBV18 and TRBJ1-2; the D gene is possibly TRBD1 (6 bases). Trimming left V 3 bases short and J 7 bases short, with 21 bases between. This CDR3 spans 16 amino acids. Germline CDR1 and CDR2: KGHSH and LQKENI. The DNA for the CDR3 is TGTGCCAGCTCACCGTCCGGACAGCCAGCGTCTGGTGGCTACACCTTC. This translates into CASSPSGQPASGGYTF.

The genes are TRBV30 and TRBJ1-1, with D perhaps TRBD1 (6 bases). This CDR3 region has 12 residues. V was pared by 0 bases and J by 10 bases, with 12 bases between. Germline values: CDR1 GTSNPN, CDR2 SVGIG (reference sequence). CDR3 DNA sequence: TGTGCCTGGAGTGTAGGGGGGGCTGTAGCTTTCTTT. As protein: CAWSVGGAVAFF.

This clonotype was seen only a few times. The chain has TRBV6-2 or TRBV6-3 and TRBJ1-4; D gene unclear. The CDR3 extends over 12 amino acids. Germline CDR1 reads MNHEY; CDR2 reads SVGEGT. Trimming removed 8 bases from V and 6 bases from J, with 10 bases in between. The CDR3 reads CASQSRDEKLFF. Here the CDR3 DNA reads TGTGCCAGCCAAAGTCGGGATGAAAAACTGTTTTTT.

The chain couples TRBV7-9 to TRBJ2-5; D may correspond to TRBD1 or TRBD2 (6 bases each). This CDR3 contains 15 residues. The V end was cut by 2 bases, the J end by 5 bases, with 15 bases between. Germline CDR1 SEHNR, CDR2 FQNEAQ (reference sequence). CDR3 region: CASSLSSGAGETQYF. For the CDR3, the DNA is TGTGCCAGCAGCTTAAGTTCGGGGGCCGGGGAGACCCAGTACTTC.